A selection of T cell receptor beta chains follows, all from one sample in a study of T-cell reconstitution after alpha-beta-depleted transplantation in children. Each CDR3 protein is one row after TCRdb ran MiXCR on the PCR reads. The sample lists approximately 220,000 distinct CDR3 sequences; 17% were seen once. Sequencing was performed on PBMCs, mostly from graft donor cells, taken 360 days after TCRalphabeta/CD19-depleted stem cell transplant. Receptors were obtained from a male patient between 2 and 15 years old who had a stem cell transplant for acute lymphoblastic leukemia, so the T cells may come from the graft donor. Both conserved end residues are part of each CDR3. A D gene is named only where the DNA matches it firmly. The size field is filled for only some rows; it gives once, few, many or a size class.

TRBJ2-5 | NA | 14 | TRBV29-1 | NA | CSVGTGTPQETQYF | TGCAGCGTGGGCACCGGAACCCCCCAAGAGACCCAGTACTTC
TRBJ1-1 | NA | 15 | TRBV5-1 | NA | CASRTKGGMNTEAFF | TGCGCCAGCAGAACTAAAGGGGGGATGAACACTGAAGCTTTCTTT
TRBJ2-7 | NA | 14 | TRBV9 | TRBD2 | CASSFGLAGYEQYF | TGTGCCAGCAGCTTCGGACTAGCGGGGTACGAGCAGTACTTC
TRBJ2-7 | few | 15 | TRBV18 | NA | CASSPYTYRGREQYF | TGTGCCAGCTCTCCTTACACCTACCGGGGTAGAGAGCAGTACTTC
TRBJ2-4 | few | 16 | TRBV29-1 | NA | CSAAGTAGLAKNIQYF | TGCAGCGCTGCCGGGACGGCGGGCCTCGCCAAAAACATTCAGTACTTC
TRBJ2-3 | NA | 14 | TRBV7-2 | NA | CASNPDPSTDTQYF | TGTGCCAGCAATCCCGACCCTAGCACAGATACGCAGTATTTT
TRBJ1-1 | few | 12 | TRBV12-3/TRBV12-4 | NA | CASSPTQTEAFF | TGTGCCAGCAGTCCGACCCAGACTGAAGCTTTCTTT
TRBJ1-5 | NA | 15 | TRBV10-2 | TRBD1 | CASSAPDRDNQPQHF | TGCGCCAGCAGTGCCCCTGACAGGGACAATCAGCCCCAGCATTTT
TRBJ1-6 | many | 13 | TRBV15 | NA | CATSIQGYSPLHF | TGTGCCACCAGCATACAGGGTTACTCACCCCTCCACTTT
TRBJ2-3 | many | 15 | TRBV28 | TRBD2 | CASSESGASTDTQYF | TGTGCCAGCAGCGAAAGCGGGGCCAGCACAGATACGCAGTATTTT
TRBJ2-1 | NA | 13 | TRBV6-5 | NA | CASSYRVLYEQFF | TGTGCCAGCAGTTACCGGGTCCTCTATGAGCAGTTCTTC
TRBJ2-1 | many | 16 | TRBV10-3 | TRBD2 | CAISESLLAGQNEQFF | TGTGCCATCAGTGAGTCCTTACTAGCGGGACAAAATGAGCAGTTCTTC
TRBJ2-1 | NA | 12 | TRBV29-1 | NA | CSVPGSYNEQFF | TGCAGCGTACCGGGGTCTTACAATGAGCAGTTCTTC
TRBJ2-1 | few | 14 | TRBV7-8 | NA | CASSPTVLFPVQFF | TGTGCCAGCAGCCCCACTGTTTTGTTCCCTGTTCAGTTCTTC
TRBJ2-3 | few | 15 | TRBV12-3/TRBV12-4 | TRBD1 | CASRLPGQSRDTQYF | TGTGCCAGCAGGCTCCCGGGACAGAGCCGAGATACGCAGTATTTT
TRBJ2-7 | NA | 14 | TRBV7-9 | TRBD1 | CASSPSGQVYEQYF | TGTGCCAGCAGCCCGTCGGGACAGGTATACGAGCAGTACTTC
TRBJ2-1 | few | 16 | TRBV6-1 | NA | CASSESPQGLGNEQFF | TGTGCCAGCAGTGAGTCCCCACAGGGTTTGGGTAATGAGCAGTTCTTC
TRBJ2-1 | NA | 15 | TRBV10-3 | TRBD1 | CAISGGTGVRNEQFF | TGTGCCATCAGTGGCGGGACAGGGGTTAGAAATGAGCAGTTCTTC
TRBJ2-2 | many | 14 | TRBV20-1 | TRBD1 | CSATGTGGAGELFF | TGCAGTGCTACAGGGACAGGGGGGGCCGGGGAGCTGTTTTTT
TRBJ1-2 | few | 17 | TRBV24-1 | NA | CATSDPQGLPSFYGYTF | TGTGCCACCAGTGACCCTCAGGGGCTACCCTCCTTCTATGGCTACACCTTC
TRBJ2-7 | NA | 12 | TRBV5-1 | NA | CASSLSGHEQYF | TGCGCCAGCAGCTTGTCCGGACACGAGCAGTACTTC
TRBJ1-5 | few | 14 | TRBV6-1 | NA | CASSPGTVNQPQHF | TGTGCCAGCAGTCCAGGGACGGTGAATCAGCCCCAGCATTTT
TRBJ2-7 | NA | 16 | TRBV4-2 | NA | CASSQVPGPEGYEQYF | TGTGCCAGCAGCCAAGTACCGGGACCGGAGGGCTACGAGCAGTACTTC
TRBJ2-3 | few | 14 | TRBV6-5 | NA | CASRLSGAADTQYF | TGTGCCAGCCGGTTATCGGGGGCGGCAGATACGCAGTATTTT
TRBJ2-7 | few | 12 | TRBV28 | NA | CASSLRFYEQYF | TGTGCCAGCAGTCTTAGGTTCTACGAGCAGTACTTC
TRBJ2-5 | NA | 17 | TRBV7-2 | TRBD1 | CASSRAPRGRLSETQYF | TGTGCCAGCAGCCGGGCACCTAGGGGGCGGTTATCGGAGACCCAGTACTTC
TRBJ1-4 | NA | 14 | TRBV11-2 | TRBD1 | CASSFEGASEKLFF | TGTGCCAGCAGCTTTGAGGGGGCGAGTGAAAAACTGTTTTTT
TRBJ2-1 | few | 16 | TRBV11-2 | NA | CASSLVGGVGDNEQFF | TGTGCCAGCAGCTTAGTAGGAGGGGTAGGGGACAATGAGCAGTTCTTC
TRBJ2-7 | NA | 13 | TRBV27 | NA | CASSFRRGGEQYF | TGTGCCAGCAGTTTTCGCAGGGGAGGCGAGCAGTACTTC
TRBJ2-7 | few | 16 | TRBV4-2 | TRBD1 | CASSQDEAGGSYEQYF | TGTGCCAGCAGCCAAGATGAGGCAGGGGGCAGCTACGAGCAGTACTTC
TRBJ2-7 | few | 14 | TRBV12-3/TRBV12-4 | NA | CASSPGRRLNEQYF | TGTGCCAGCAGCCCGGGACGGCGGCTCAACGAGCAGTACTTC
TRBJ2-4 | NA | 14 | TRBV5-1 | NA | CASSLATPRDIQYF | TGCGCCAGCAGCTTGGCCACCCCGAGGGACATTCAGTACTTC
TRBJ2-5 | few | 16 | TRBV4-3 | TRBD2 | CASSQGGLAGGETQYF | TGCGCCAGCAGCCAAGGAGGACTAGCGGGGGGAGAGACCCAGTACTTC
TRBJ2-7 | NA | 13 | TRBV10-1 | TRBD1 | CASKETGAAEQYF | TGCGCCAGCAAAGAGACAGGGGCGGCCGAGCAGTACTTC
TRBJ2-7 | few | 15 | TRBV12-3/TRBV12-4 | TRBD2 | CASSSASGGDYEQYF | TGTGCCAGCAGCTCCGCTAGCGGGGGTGATTACGAGCAGTACTTC
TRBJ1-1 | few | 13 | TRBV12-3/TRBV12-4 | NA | CASTYRANTEAFF | TGTGCCAGCACCTACAGGGCTAACACTGAAGCTTTCTTT
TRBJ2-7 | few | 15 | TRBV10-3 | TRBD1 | CATSAWTGVLYEQYF | TGTGCCACATCCGCCTGGACAGGGGTCCTCTACGAGCAGTACTTC
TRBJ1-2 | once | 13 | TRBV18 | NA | CASSRASGYGYTF | TGTGCCAGCTCACGGGCTAGTGGATATGGCTACACCTTC
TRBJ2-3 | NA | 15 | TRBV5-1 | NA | CASSGLGGSADTQYF | TGCGCCAGCAGCGGCCTAGGGGGGTCGGCAGATACGCAGTATTTT
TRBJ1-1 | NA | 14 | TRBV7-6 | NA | CASSLVPRPPEAFF | TGTGCCAGCAGCTTAGTCCCCAGGCCCCCTGAAGCTTTCTTT
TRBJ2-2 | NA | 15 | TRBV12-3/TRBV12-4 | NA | CASSLMGGLTGELFF | TGTGCCAGCAGTTTAATGGGGGGCCTCACCGGGGAGCTGTTTTTT
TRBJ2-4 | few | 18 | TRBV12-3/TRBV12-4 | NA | CASSLVPAGIIAKNIQYF | TGTGCCAGCAGTTTAGTCCCGGCCGGAATTATAGCCAAAAACATTCAGTACTTC
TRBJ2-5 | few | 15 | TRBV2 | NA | CASSESGPSQGTQYF | TGTGCCAGCAGTGAATCAGGACCGTCCCAAGGGACCCAGTACTTC
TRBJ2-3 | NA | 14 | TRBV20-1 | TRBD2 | CSAPLAGATDTQYF | TGCAGTGCACCGCTAGCGGGGGCCACAGATACGCAGTATTTT
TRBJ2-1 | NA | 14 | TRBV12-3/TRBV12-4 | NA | CASSPRAFEYEQFF | TGTGCCAGCAGTCCTAGAGCCTTTGAGTATGAGCAGTTCTTC
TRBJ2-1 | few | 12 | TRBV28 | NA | CATHLSYNEQFF | TGTGCAACACATCTCTCCTACAATGAGCAGTTCTTC
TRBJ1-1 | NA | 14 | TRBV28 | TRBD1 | CASSPGHGTGEAFF | TGTGCCAGCAGCCCAGGACACGGGACAGGAGAAGCTTTCTTT